One sample yielded the 32 T cell receptor beta chains listed below, sequenced in a study of shared clonotypes between healthy human individuals. TCRdb's table, derived via immunoSEQ multiplex PCR, lists solely in-frame clones and lacks some. In the table there are a few million clones, more than 80% of which are singletons. What was sequenced was naive CD4+ T cells from PBMCs. Regarding subset: CD45RA+ positively selected. These receptors were obtained from a man aged 18-30 years in good health. Some clones in this sample may be carry-over from other donors' samples.

The chain has TRBV2 and TRBJ2-3, with D unresolved. V lost 3 bases and J lost 0, with 10 bases in between. This CDR3 has 15 residues. The germline gives CDR1 SNHLY, CDR2 FYNNEI. The chain's CDR3 is CASSDLAVSTDTQYF. DNA of the CDR3: TGTGCCAGCAGTGATCTCGCGGTGAGCACAGATACGCAGTATTTT.

The chain is built from TRBV7-3 and TRBJ2-1; 8 positions match TRBD2. The CDR3 contains 16 residues. Germline V gene lookup returns CDR1 SGHTA and CDR2 FQGTGA. Trimming took 1 base from V and 8 from J; bases not matched to a gene: 10. CDR3 region: CASSLIWSGSWDEQFF. CDR3 nucleotides: TGTGCCAGCAGCTTAATCTGGAGCGGGAGCTGGGATGAGCAGTTCTTC. Filled out from reference TRBV7-3 and TRBJ2-1, the complete variable domain reads GAGVSQTPSNKVTEKGKYVELRCDPISGHTALYWYRQSLGQGPEFLIYFQGTGAADDSGLPNDRFFAVRPEGSVSTLKIQRTERGDSAVYLCASSLIWSGSWDEQFFGPGTRLTVL.

Points on this clone: This sample includes further DNA sequences coding for the same CDR3. This rearrangement joins TRBV4-3 to TRBJ2-7; D perhaps matches TRBD1 (6 bases). V lost 0 bases and J lost 1, with 10 bases in between. Germline V gene data show CDR1 as LGHNA and CDR2 as YSLEER. The CDR3 sequence is 15 residues long. The CDR3 DNA follows: TGCGCCAGCAGCCAAGATCCTGGGACATCCTACGAGCAGTACTTC. Encoded protein: CASSQDPGTSYEQYF.

V and J are TRBV6-4 and TRBJ1-5; no definite D call. V dropped 4 bases and J dropped 0 bases, with 7 bases sitting between them. The CDR3 is made up of 14 amino acids. Looked up from germline, CDR1 is MRHNA and CDR2 is SNTAGT. The CDR3 reads CASSAFHSNQPQHF. Written as DNA, the CDR3 is TGTGCCAGCAGTGCATTCCATAGCAATCAGCCCCAGCATTTT.

The chain is built from TRBV27 and TRBJ2-5; TRBD1 matches 9 bases. The J call may be faulty, since TRBJ2-7 better matches the DNA end. The CDR3 covers 15 residues. Germline lookup yields CDR1 MNHEY and CDR2 SMNVEV (reference sequence). The chain's CDR3 is CASSLKTGGHYEQYF. DNA of the CDR3: TGTGCCAGCAGTCTAAAGACAGGGGGTCACTACGAGCAGTACTTC.

J is TRBJ2-7 and V is TRBV11-2; 7 bases line up with TRBD1. In germline, CDR1 is SGHAT, CDR2 FQNNGV. CDR3 size: 14 residues. The V and J ends lost 5 bases and 4 bases, in that order; junction bases with no gene match: 8. In DNA form, the CDR3 reads TGTGCCAGCAGCACAGGGACAGCGCCATACGAGCAGTACTTC. This sequence encodes CASSTGTAPYEQYF.

This chain uses TRBV11-2 with TRBJ1-4; D unresolved. The CDR3 covers 14 residues. Trimming cost V 7 bases and J 4 bases, with 13 bases left between them. The germline V gene has CDR1 SGHAT and CDR2 FQNNGV. The CDR3 reads CASNNLGFNEKLFF. The CDR3 nucleotides are TGTGCCAGCAACAACCTCGGATTTAATGAAAAACTGTTTTTT.

The genes are TRBV5-4 and TRBJ2-7, with 7 bases fitting TRBD2. Germline CDR1 SGHNT, CDR2 YYREEE (reference sequence). CDR3 length equals 17 residues. J lost 0 bases, V lost 4 bases, and 13 bases had no gene match. This CDR3 reads CASSPGRGGLSSYEQYF. CDR3 in DNA: TGTGCCAGCAGCCCTGGGAGGGGTGGGCTTTCCTCCTACGAGCAGTACTTC.

This rearrangement joins TRBV6-5 to TRBJ2-5; 10 bases are shared with TRBD2. The J call is in doubt because the DNA end fits TRBJ2-7 better. Germline V CDR1 and CDR2: MNHEY, SVGAGI. This CDR3 comprises 14 residues. The CDR3 reads CASSTPSGGYEQYF. The CDR3 bases are TGTGCCAGCAGTACCCCTAGCGGGGGCTACGAGCAGTACTTC.

The rearrangement joins TRBV28 to TRBJ2-1, with 8 bases lining up with TRBD2. V gave up 7 bases and J gave up 7 bases; unmatched junction bases: 12. Germline CDR1 and CDR2: MDHEN and SYDVKM. The CDR3 length is 15 residues. The CDR3: CASTAPAGGINEQFF. CDR3 DNA: TGTGCCAGCACCGCCCCGGCGGGAGGAATAAATGAGCAGTTCTTC.

On this clone: This same CDR3 is encoded by further DNA sequences in the sample. The CDR3 nucleotides read TGTGCCAGCAGTGGGACAGTAACCGGGGAGCTGTTTTTT. It yields the protein CASSGTVTGELFF. The genes are TRBV9 and TRBJ2-2; the match to TRBD1 covers 7 bases. CDR1 and CDR2 from the germline V gene are SGDLS and YYNGEE. The CDR3 length is 13 residues. V shed 5 bases and J 5 bases; nucleotides not matched to a gene: 3. The variable domain in full, completed from reference TRBV9 and TRBJ2-2, reads DSGVTQTPKHLITATGQRVTLRCSPRSGDLSVYWYQQSLDQGLQFLIQYYNGEERAKGNILERFSAQQFPDLHSELNLSSLELGDSALYFCASSGTVTGELFFGEGSRLTVL.

The chain has TRBV11-2 and TRBJ1-1; D not resolved. CDR1 and CDR2 (germline): SGHAT, FQNNGV. This CDR3 is built from 16 residues. With 6 bases removed from V and 4 bases from J, the gap between germline ends came to 21 bases. The CDR3 bases are TGTGCCAGCAGACAAAATCCGGGGATGCAGATCACTGAAGCTTTCTTT. Translated, it gives CASRQNPGMQITEAFF.

V gene TRBV30 combines with J gene TRBJ2-1; TRBD2 matches at 13 bases. This CDR3 comprises 16 residues. The ends lost 3 bases at V and 4 bases at J; junction bases unmatched: 6. CDR1 is GTSNPN, CDR2 SVGIG, per germline (reference sequence). Here the CDR3 reads CAWSAQGLAGYNEQFF. The DNA of the CDR3 is TGTGCCTGGAGCGCCCAGGGACTAGCGGGATACAATGAGCAGTTCTTC.

This chain joins TRBV11-2 and TRBJ1-5, with D possibly matching TRBD1 (5 bases). CDR1 and CDR2 from the germline V gene are SGHAT and FQNNGV. V was cut by 4 bases and J by 4 bases, with 17 bases left in between. This CDR3 is 16 amino acids long. The DNA for the CDR3 is TGTGCCAGCAGCTCCCTCGAACGGGGCATTAATCAGCCCCAGCATTTT. Translation: CASSSLERGINQPQHF.

The gene calls are TRBV9 and TRBJ2-7; D is ambiguous. Germline CDR1 SGDLS, CDR2 YYNGEE. Trimming pared 0 bases from V and 3 bases from J, leaving 10 bases between. The CDR3 has 14 amino acids. Written as DNA, the CDR3 is TGTGCCAGCAGCGTAGATTCGGGCGTCTACGAGCAGTACTTC. Amino acid sequence: CASSVDSGVYEQYF.

The chain has TRBV10-3 and TRBJ1-3, with D perhaps matching TRBD1 (6 bases). Per the germline V gene, CDR1 is ENHRY and CDR2 is SYGVKD. V was pared by 5 bases and J by 4 bases, with 12 bases between. This CDR3 region has 14 residues. The DNA for the CDR3 is TGTGCCATCAGTCTTACAGGGACGGGAAACACCATATATTTT. Translating it yields CAISLTGTGNTIYF.

In DNA, the CDR3 is TGTGCCAGCTCCCAGAGGGCTAGCGGGCGCCCTAGCACAGATACGCAGTATTTT. Translation: CASSQRASGRPSTDTQYF. This chain joins TRBV11-2 and TRBJ2-3; 8 positions agree with TRBD2. V lost 8 bases and J lost 0; bases outside the gene matches: 16. The CDR3 extends over 18 amino acids. Germline assignment: CDR1 SGHAT and CDR2 FQNNGV.

The rearrangement uses TRBV9 and TRBJ1-2; no clear D gene. The CDR3 spans 15 residues. Per germline, CDR1 SGDLS and CDR2 YYNGEE. The germline V and J ends were trimmed by 0 bases and 6 bases, with 15 bases remaining between them. The CDR3 coding sequence is TGTGCCAGCAGCGTAGACGCCGGGGTGTGGGATGGCTACACCTTC. Protein sequence: CASSVDAGVWDGYTF. The variable domain in full, with the rest retrieved from reference TRBV9 and TRBJ1-2, is DSGVTQTPKHLITATGQRVTLRCSPRSGDLSVYWYQQSLDQGLQFLIQYYNGEERAKGNILERFSAQQFPDLHSELNLSSLELGDSALYFCASSVDAGVWDGYTFGSGTRLTVV.

The gene calls are TRBV4-2 and TRBJ2-2; 9 nucleotides match TRBD1. The CDR3 contains 17 residues. CDR1 is LGHNA, CDR2 YNFKEQ, per germline. Unmatched junction bases numbered 9, after V lost 3 bases and J lost 4 bases. CDR3 sequence (DNA): TGTGCCAGCAGCCAGATGCCTGGGACAGGGTCCACCGGGGAGCTGTTTTTT. Translation: CASSQMPGTGSTGELFF.

V gene TRBV4-1 combines with J gene TRBJ2-7; weak D call: TRBD2 (8 bases). The CDR3 sequence is 15 residues long. Trimming removed 4 bases at V and 3 bases at J, with 16 bases between. The germline CDR1 and CDR2 sequences are MGHRA and YSYEKL. The CDR3 DNA sequence: TGCGCCAGCAGCCGACAGGGTGCGGGGGGCTACGAGCAGTACTTC. It is translated as CASSRQGAGGYEQYF.

This rearrangement joins TRBV25-1 to TRBJ1-2; 7 bases align to TRBD1. Germline values: CDR1 MGHDK, CDR2 SYGVNS. The ends lost 3 bases at V and 6 bases at J; junction bases unmatched: 13. There are 16 residues in the CDR3. The DNA of the CDR3 is TGTGCCAGCAGTGATCCATTCCGGGGAGGGGGCAATGGCTACACCTTC. This encodes CASSDPFRGGGNGYTF.

The rearrangement uses TRBV4-2 and TRBJ2-1; D is possibly TRBD2 (6 bases). This CDR3 is 16 amino acids long. Germline CDR1 reads LGHNA; CDR2 reads YNFKEQ. The germline V and J ends were trimmed by 0 bases and 6 bases, with 15 bases remaining between them. As DNA, the CDR3 is TGTGCCAGCAGCCAAGAGGGGCCAGGGACTCTCAATGAGCAGTTCTTC. It is translated as CASSQEGPGTLNEQFF.

The chain joins TRBV4-1 to TRBJ2-7; D not certain. CDR3 length equals 17 residues. Trimming shortened V by 1 base and J by 0 bases, and 16 bases separated the two germline ends. Germline V gives CDR1 MGHRA, CDR2 YSYEKL. The CDR3 region has the DNA TGCGCCAGCAGCCAAGGTAGACTCGCGGAGAACTCCTACGAGCAGTACTTC. It specifies CASSQGRLAENSYEQYF.

The genes are TRBV28 and TRBJ1-2, with D unclear. The CDR3 runs to 15 residues. V gave up 6 bases and J gave up 5 bases, with 19 bases separating them. The V gene's germline CDR1 is MDHEN and CDR2 SYDVKM. CDR3 in amino acids: CASSLTAKSDYGYTF. CDR3 nucleotide sequence: TGTGCCAGCAGCCTTACGGCCAAAAGTGATTATGGCTACACCTTC.

This CDR3 is CASSQVGFNTGELFF. CDR3 bases: TGTGCCAGCAGCCAAGTTGGATTTAACACCGGGGAGCTGTTTTTT. The rearrangement uses TRBV14 and TRBJ2-2; D is unresolved. Germline V gene data show CDR1 as SGHDN and CDR2 as FVKESK. This CDR3 comprises 15 residues. V was trimmed by 1 base and J by 2 bases, leaving 8 bases between them.

J is TRBJ2-7 and V is TRBV11-3; tentative D call: TRBD1 (6 bases). Germline CDR1 and CDR2: SGHNT and YENEEA. The CDR3 runs to 15 residues. The V end was cut by 1 base, the J end by 1 base, with 11 bases between. The DNA of the CDR3 is TGTGCCAGCAGCTTAGGGACAGCTCCATCCTACGAGCAGTACTTC. Translated, it gives CASSLGTAPSYEQYF.

Comment on this clone: This sample includes further DNA sequences coding for the same CDR3. The chain recombines TRBV29-1 with TRBJ1-5, with TRBD1 identical over 8 bases. V lost 4 bases and J lost 5; bases outside the gene matches: 7. CDR3 size: 14 residues. The germline CDR1 and CDR2 sequences are SQVTM and ANQGSEA. The CDR3 coding sequence is TGCAGCGTTGTAGACAGGGGCGAGGATCAGCCCCAGCATTTT. Amino acid sequence: CSVVDRGEDQPQHF.

This clone was seen more than once but under ten times. This chain joins TRBV9 and TRBJ1-1; D ambiguous. V was trimmed by 0 bases and J by 8 bases, leaving 14 bases between them. The CDR3 has 14 residues. The germline CDR1 and CDR2 sequences are SGDLS and YYNGEE. The chain's CDR3 is CASSVGHAGLEAFF. The DNA of the CDR3 is TGTGCCAGCAGCGTAGGCCATGCCGGGCTCGAAGCTTTCTTT. The full variable domain, completed using reference TRBV9 and TRBJ1-1, is DSGVTQTPKHLITATGQRVTLRCSPRSGDLSVYWYQQSLDQGLQFLIQYYNGEERAKGNILERFSAQQFPDLHSELNLSSLELGDSALYFCASSVGHAGLEAFFGQGTRLTVV.

The chain is built from TRBV5-6 and TRBJ1-5; 10 nucleotides line up with TRBD1. The CDR3 has 16 residues. Losses at the gene ends were 1 base for V and 0 bases for J; bases not matched to a gene: 1. Looked up from germline, CDR1 is SGHDT and CDR2 is YYEEEE. In nucleotides, the CDR3 is TGTGCCAGCAGCTTGTGGGACAGGGGTAGCAATCAGCCCCAGCATTTT. Translating gives CASSLWDRGSNQPQHF.

This chain links TRBV6-1 with TRBJ2-7; weak D call: TRBD1 (5 bases). Trimming left V 1 base short and J 2 bases short, with 9 bases between. The CDR3 loop spans 14 amino acids. Germline values: CDR1 MNHNS, CDR2 SASEGT. CDR3 residues: CASSEVTAAYEQYF. CDR3 DNA: TGTGCCAGCAGTGAAGTGACAGCAGCCTACGAGCAGTACTTC.

The chain carries TRBV5-8 and TRBJ2-6; D remains ambiguous. This CDR3 comprises 15 residues. V was pared by 0 bases and J by 1 base, with 5 bases between. In germline, CDR1 is SGHTS, CDR2 YDEGEE. CDR3 sequence reads: CASSLGGSGANVLTF. The DNA of the CDR3 is TGTGCCAGCAGCTTGGGCGGTTCTGGGGCCAACGTCCTGACTTTC.

This chain connects TRBV5-1 to TRBJ2-1; 7 positions match TRBD2. This CDR3 has 16 amino acids. The V segment lost 0 bases and the J segment 5 bases; nucleotides outside the gene matches: 8. Germline V CDR1 and CDR2: SGHRS, YFSETQ. CDR3 in amino acids: CASSLAIGLVDNEQFF. The DNA of the CDR3 is TGCGCCAGCAGCTTGGCAATTGGACTAGTCGACAATGAGCAGTTCTTC.